This record concerns one T cell receptor (beta chain) sequence. The data derive from a study of blood T cell repertoires in COVID-19. About the study: The samples span acute and convalescent COVID-19 from the United States, Italy and Spain. PBMCs, B-cell-depleted T cells, or T cells provided the cDNA or gDNA that made up the material.

Authors' data handling: Amplification of reference gene primers provided the estimated nucleated cell counts. Assay: immunoSEQ multiplex PCR; the TCRdb copy retains only in-frame clones and omits some. The V and J calls and clone size were taken over from that table, and D and trimming were inferred from the DNA. The table shows roughly 150,000 clones, with more than 85% occurring only once. Germline V lookup: CDR1 GTSNPN, CDR2 SVGIG (reference sequence). V trimming: 2 bases; J trimming: 8 bases; junction bases outside the gene matches: 15. This CDR3 has 18 residues. J is TRBJ1-6 and V is TRBV30, with 10 nucleotides matching TRBD1. The sample taken for sequencing was peripheral blood. This sequence was found in a woman in her seventies with acute or convalescent COVID-19. Written as DNA, the CDR3 is TGTGCCTGGAGTCGTACAACCGGGACAGGGGTTACGGATTCACCCCTCCACTTT. Translated, it gives CAWSRTTGTGVTDSPLHF.